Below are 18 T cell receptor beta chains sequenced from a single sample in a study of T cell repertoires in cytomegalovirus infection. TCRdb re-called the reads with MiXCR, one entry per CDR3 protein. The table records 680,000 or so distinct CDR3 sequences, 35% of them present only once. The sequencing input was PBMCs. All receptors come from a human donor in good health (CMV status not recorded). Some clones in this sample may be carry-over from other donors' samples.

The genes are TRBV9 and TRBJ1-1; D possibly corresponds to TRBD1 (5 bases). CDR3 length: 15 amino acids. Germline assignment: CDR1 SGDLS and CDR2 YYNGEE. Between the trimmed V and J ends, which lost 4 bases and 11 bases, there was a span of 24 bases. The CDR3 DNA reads TGTGCCAGCAGCCCCCCGGCGGGGGAGGGTGTTCGGGCTTTCTTT. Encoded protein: CASSPPAGEGVRAFF.

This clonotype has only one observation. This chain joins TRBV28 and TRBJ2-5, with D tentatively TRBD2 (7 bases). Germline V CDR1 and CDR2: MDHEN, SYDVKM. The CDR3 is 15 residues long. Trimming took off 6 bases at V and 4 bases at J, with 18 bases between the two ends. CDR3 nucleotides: TGTGCCAGCAGATGGGGGGGCAGGGGAGGAGAGACCCAGTACTTC. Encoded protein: CASRWGGRGGETQYF. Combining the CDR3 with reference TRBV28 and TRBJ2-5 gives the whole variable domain DVKVTQSSRYLVKRTGEKVFLECVQDMDHENMFWYRQDPGLGLRLIYFSYDVKMKEKGDIPEGYSVSREKKERFSLILESASTNQTSMYLCASRWGGRGGETQYFGPGTRLLVL.

The CDR3 sequence is CASSATSGRGETQYF. For the CDR3, the DNA is TGTGCCAGCAGCGCGACTAGCGGGAGGGGGGAGACCCAGTACTTC. This chain connects TRBV7-8 to TRBJ2-5; 14 bases map to TRBD2. This CDR3 has 15 amino acids. The ends lost 5 bases at V and 5 bases at J; junction bases unmatched: 4. Germline assignment: CDR1 SGHVS and CDR2 FQNEAQ.

CDR3 nucleotides: TGTGCCAGCAGGCTGATTGGACAGGGGGTCCCCGGGGAGCTGTTTTTT. Translation: CASRLIGQGVPGELFF. V gene TRBV5-6 combines with J gene TRBJ2-2; 10 bases match TRBD1. This CDR3 region has 16 residues. V dropped 5 bases and J dropped 6; count of bases not matched to a gene: 10. Germline-derived CDR1 and CDR2 are SGHDT and YYEEEE.

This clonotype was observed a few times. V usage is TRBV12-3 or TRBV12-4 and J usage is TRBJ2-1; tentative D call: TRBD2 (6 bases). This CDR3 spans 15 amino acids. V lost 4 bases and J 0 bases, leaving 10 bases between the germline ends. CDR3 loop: CASSYPAGSYNEQFF. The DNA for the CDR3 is TGTGCCAGCAGTTATCCAGCGGGCTCCTACAATGAGCAGTTCTTC.

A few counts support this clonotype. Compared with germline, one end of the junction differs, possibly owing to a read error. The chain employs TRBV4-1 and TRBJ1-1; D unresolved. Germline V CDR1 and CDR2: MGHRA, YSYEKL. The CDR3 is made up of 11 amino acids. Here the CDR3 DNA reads TGCGCCAGCAGCCAAGATAACCGCCAAGATTTT. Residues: CASSQDNRQDF.

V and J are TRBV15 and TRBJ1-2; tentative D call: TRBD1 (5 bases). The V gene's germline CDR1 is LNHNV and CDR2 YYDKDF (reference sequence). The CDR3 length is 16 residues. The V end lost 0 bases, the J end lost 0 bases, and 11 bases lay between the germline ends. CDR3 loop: CATSRDRGTANYGYTF. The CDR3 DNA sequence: TGTGCCACCAGCAGAGATCGAGGGACTGCTAACTATGGCTACACCTTC.

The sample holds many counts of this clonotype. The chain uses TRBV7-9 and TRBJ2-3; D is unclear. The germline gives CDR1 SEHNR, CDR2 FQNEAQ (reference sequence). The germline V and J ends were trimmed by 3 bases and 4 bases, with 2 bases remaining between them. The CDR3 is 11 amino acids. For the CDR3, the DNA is TGTGCCAGCAGCTTGTCAGATACGCAGTATTTT. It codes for CASSLSDTQYF.

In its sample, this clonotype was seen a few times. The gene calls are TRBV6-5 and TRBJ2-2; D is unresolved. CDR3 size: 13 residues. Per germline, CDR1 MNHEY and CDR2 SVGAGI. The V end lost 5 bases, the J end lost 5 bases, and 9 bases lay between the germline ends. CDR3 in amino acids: CASSVLRTGELFF. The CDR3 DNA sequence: TGTGCCAGCAGTGTCCTGAGGACCGGGGAGCTGTTTTTT.

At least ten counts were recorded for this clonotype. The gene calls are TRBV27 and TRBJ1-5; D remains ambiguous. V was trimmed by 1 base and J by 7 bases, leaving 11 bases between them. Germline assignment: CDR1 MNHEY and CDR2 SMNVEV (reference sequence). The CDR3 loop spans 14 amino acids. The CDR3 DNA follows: TGTGCCAGCAGTTTATGGGGAGATGGACAGCCCCAGCATTTT. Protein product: CASSLWGDGQPQHF.

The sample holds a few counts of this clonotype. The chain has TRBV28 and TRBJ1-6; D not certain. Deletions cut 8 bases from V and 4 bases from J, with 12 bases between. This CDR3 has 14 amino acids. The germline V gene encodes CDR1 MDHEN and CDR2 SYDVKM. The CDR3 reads CASLSRIYNSPLHF. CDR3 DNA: TGTGCCAGCTTGTCAAGGATTTATAATTCACCCCTCCACTTT.

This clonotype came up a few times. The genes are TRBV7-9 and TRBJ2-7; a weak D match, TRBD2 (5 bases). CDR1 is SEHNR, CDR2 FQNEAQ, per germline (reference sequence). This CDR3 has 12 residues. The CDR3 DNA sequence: TGTGCAACGTCCGGGGAATTTAACGAGCAGTACTTC. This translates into CATSGEFNEQYF.

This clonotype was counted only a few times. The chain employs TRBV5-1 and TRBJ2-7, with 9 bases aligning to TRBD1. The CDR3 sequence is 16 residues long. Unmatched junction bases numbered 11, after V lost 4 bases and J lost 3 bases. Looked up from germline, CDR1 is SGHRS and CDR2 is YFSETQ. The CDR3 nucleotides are TGCGCCAGCAGCCAAGGTAGGACAGGGGTTATCTACGAGCAGTACTTC. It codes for CASSQGRTGVIYEQYF.

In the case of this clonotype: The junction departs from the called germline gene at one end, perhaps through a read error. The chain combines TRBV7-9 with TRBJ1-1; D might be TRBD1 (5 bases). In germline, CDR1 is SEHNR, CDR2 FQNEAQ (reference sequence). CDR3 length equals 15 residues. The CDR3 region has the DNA TGTACCAGCATTCGGAGCGCAGGGCTAGGTTCTGAAGCTTTCTTT. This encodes CTSIRSAGLGSEAFF. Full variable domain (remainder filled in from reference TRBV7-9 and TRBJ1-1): DTGVSQNPRHKITKRGQNVTFRCDPISEHNRLYWYRQTLGQGPEFLTYFQNEAQLEKSRLLSDRFSAERPKGSFSTLEIQRTEQGDSAMYLCTSIRSAGLGSEAFFGQGTRLTVV.

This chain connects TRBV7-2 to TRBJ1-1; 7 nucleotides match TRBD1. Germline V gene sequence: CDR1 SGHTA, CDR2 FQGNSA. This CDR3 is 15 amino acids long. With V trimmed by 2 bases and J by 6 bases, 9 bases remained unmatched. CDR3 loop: CASSLYGTQGSEAFF. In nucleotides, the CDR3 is TGTGCCAGCAGCTTATACGGAACACAGGGGTCTGAAGCTTTCTTT.

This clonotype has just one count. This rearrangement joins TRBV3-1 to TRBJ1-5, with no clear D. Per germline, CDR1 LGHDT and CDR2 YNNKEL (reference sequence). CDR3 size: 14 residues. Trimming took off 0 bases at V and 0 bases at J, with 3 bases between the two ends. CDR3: CASSQELSNQPQHF. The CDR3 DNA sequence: TGTGCCAGCAGCCAAGAGCTTAGCAATCAGCCCCAGCATTTT.

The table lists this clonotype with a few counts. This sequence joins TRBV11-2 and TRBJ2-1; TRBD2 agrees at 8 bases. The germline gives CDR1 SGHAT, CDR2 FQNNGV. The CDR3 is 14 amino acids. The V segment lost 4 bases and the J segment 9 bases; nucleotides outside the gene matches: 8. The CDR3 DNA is TGTGCCAGCAGCTCCAGCGGGGGTACGAGTGAGCAGTTCTTC. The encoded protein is CASSSSGGTSEQFF.

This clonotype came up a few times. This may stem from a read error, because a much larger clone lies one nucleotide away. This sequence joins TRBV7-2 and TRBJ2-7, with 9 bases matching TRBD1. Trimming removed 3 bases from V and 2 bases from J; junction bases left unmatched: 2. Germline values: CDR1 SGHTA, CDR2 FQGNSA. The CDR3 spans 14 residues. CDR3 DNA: TGTGCCAGCAGCTTCAGGACAGGGGCCTACGAGCAGTACTTC. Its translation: CASSFRTGAYEQYF.